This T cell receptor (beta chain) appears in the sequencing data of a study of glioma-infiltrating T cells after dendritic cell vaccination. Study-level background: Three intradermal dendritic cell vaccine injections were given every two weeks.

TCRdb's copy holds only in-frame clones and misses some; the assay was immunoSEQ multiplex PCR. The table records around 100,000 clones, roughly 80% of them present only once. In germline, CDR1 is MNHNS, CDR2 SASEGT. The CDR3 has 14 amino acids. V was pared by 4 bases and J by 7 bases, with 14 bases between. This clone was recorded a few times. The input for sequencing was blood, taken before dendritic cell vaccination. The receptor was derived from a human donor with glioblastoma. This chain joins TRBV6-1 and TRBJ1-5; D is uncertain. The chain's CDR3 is CASSVSGGRQPQHF. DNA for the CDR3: TGTGCCAGCAGTGTATCAGGAGGCCGCCAGCCCCAGCATTTT.